The 20 T cell receptor beta chains reported below all come from one sample, sequenced in a study of blood T cell repertoires in COVID-19. TCRdb's copy holds only in-frame clones and misses some; the assay was immunoSEQ multiplex PCR. Seen here are hundreds of thousands of clones, about 91% observed once, and the top ten hold roughly 1.2%. Specimen: PBMCs or T cells enriched from blood (not recorded which). These receptors were collected from a middle-aged woman with acute COVID-19.

V and J are TRBV2 and TRBJ2-1, with 13 bases identical to TRBD2. V gave up 6 bases and J gave up 2 bases; unmatched junction bases: 4. The CDR3 spans 16 residues. Germline V gene lookup returns CDR1 SNHLY and CDR2 FYNNEI. The DNA of the CDR3 is TGTGCCAGCAGGTCACTAGCGGGAGGGCCCTACAATGAGCAGTTCTTC. Translation: CASRSLAGGPYNEQFF.

This clone was detected only a few times. This chain connects TRBV7-9 to TRBJ2-1, with 9 nucleotides matching TRBD2. The CDR3 covers 16 residues. CDR1 SEHNR and CDR2 FQNEAQ come from the germline V gene (reference sequence). The V and J ends lost 4 bases and 4 bases, in that order; junction bases with no gene match: 8. This CDR3 reads CASSSRLAENYNEQFF. CDR3 nucleotide sequence: TGTGCCAGCAGCTCGAGACTAGCGGAGAATTACAATGAGCAGTTCTTC. Together with reference TRBV7-9 and TRBJ2-1, the CDR3 gives the full variable domain: DTGVSQNPRHKITKRGQNVTFRCDPISEHNRLYWYRQTLGQGPEFLTYFQNEAQLEKSRLLSDRFSAERPKGSFSTLEIQRTEQGDSAMYLCASSSRLAENYNEQFFGPGTRLTVL.

This clone came up a few times. The chain has TRBV10-1 and TRBJ2-2; D is possibly TRBD2 (6 bases). The CDR3 covers 15 residues. Per the germline V gene, CDR1 is WNHNN and CDR2 is SYGVQD (reference sequence). Trimming shortened V by 5 bases and J by 3 bases, and 13 bases separated the two germline ends. The CDR3 nucleotides read TGCGCCAGCAGTAGTGGGCAGCGGGACACCGGGGAGCTGTTTTTT. Its protein product is CASSSGQRDTGELFF.

The V call is TRBV19, the J call TRBJ2-1; 7 bases are a match to TRBD2. J was trimmed by 5 bases and V by 3 bases; bases with no gene match: 1. CDR1 is LNHDA and CDR2 is SQIVND in the germline V gene (reference sequence). The CDR3 contains 13 residues. CDR3 protein: CASSMGRDNEQFF. CDR3 in DNA: TGTGCCAGTAGTATGGGGAGGGACAATGAGCAGTTCTTC.

The V call is TRBV5-5, the J call TRBJ1-1; 9 nucleotides align to TRBD1. From germline, CDR1 is SGHKS and CDR2 YYEKEE (reference sequence). This CDR3 is 15 amino acids long. Losses at the gene ends were 3 bases for V and 4 bases for J; bases not matched to a gene: 7. The CDR3 sequence: CASSSYRGPITEAFF. CDR3 coding DNA: TGTGCCAGCAGCTCGTACAGGGGGCCGATCACTGAAGCTTTCTTT.

The chain is built from TRBV30 and TRBJ1-3, with a possible D match to TRBD1 (6 bases). The germline CDR1 and CDR2 sequences are GTSNPN and SVGIG (reference sequence). The V and J ends lost 4 bases and 4 bases respectively, with 17 bases between them. CDR3 length: 15 amino acids. The CDR3, as DNA: TGTGCCTGGACCGACTTCAGGGGTGGAGGAAACACCATATATTTT. It codes for CAWTDFRGGGNTIYF. The full variable domain, with the rest looked up from reference TRBV30 and TRBJ1-3, is SQTIHQWPATLVQPVGSPLSLECTVEGTSNPNLYWYRQAAGRGLQLLFYSVGIGQISSEVPQNLSASRPQDRQFILSSKKLLLSDSGFYLCAWTDFRGGGNTIYFGEGSWLTVV.

The V and J genes are TRBV29-1 and TRBJ1-1, with 7 bases that match TRBD1. CDR1 is SQVTM, CDR2 ANQGSEA, per germline. CDR3 length equals 14 residues. J lost 9 bases, V lost 7 bases, and 17 bases had no gene match. In nucleotides, the CDR3 is TGCAGCGCCAAAGACCCAGGGGGACAGCGCAAAGCTTTCTTT. Translation: CSAKDPGGQRKAFF.

This clone was picked up one time. The chain joins TRBV6-5 to TRBJ1-5; tentatively, D is TRBD1 (6 bases). Trimming shortened V by 5 bases and J by 4 bases, and 12 bases separated the two germline ends. The CDR3 is 14 residues long. Germline V gene sequence: CDR1 MNHEY, CDR2 SVGAGI. The CDR3 sequence: CASSPGQQNQPQHF. The CDR3 bases are TGTGCCAGCAGTCCGGGACAACAAAATCAGCCCCAGCATTTT.

The chain is built from TRBV3-1 (or the pseudogene TRBV3-2) and TRBJ2-7; 7 bases fit TRBD1. This CDR3 comprises 17 residues. J was trimmed by 5 bases and V by 2 bases; bases with no gene match: 15. Germline V gene data show CDR1 as LGHDT and CDR2 as YNNKEL (reference sequence). The CDR3 protein is CASSQPTLTGIIHEQYF. Written as DNA, the CDR3 is TGTGCCAGCAGCCAACCAACTTTGACAGGGATTATCCACGAGCAGTACTTC.

This clone was seen just once. The rearrangement links TRBV24-1 to TRBJ2-7; a weak D match, TRBD2 (6 bases). The CDR3 has 17 residues. Per germline, CDR1 KGHDR and CDR2 SFDVKD. V shed 3 bases and J shed 4 bases, with 21 bases lying between them. The CDR3 DNA sequence: TGTGCCACCAGTGATACCGTACGGGACTTTCAGTCGTACGAGCAGTACTTC. This gives the protein CATSDTVRDFQSYEQYF.

The J gene is TRBJ1-1, the V gene TRBV5-1, with D tentatively TRBD1 (6 bases). CDR1 SGHRS and CDR2 YFSETQ come from the germline V gene. V gave up 1 base and J gave up 0 bases, with 16 bases separating them. The length of the CDR3 is 17 residues. The CDR3 DNA reads as TGCGCCAGCAGCTTGTCTTCCCCAGGGGACATGAACACTGAAGCTTTCTTT. Protein product: CASSLSSPGDMNTEAFF.

V gene TRBV10-3 combines with J gene TRBJ2-5; 12 bases align to TRBD1. There are 16 residues in the CDR3. CDR1 and CDR2 from the germline V gene are ENHRY and SYGVKD. J lost 5 bases, V lost 0 bases, and 4 bases had no gene match. The DNA for the CDR3 is TGTGCCATCAGTGAGTCGGGGACAGGGGGCCGCGAGACCCAGTACTTC. Translation: CAISESGTGGRETQYF.

V usage is TRBV28 and J usage is TRBJ2-7; D call uncertain. The germline V gene has CDR1 MDHEN and CDR2 SYDVKM. This CDR3 region has 14 residues. V was pared by 2 bases and J by 5 bases, with 13 bases between. CDR3 in amino acids: CASSLPGSGNEQYF. Here the CDR3 DNA reads TGTGCCAGCAGTTTACCCGGGTCCGGAAACGAGCAGTACTTC.

The V gene is TRBV7-9, the J gene TRBJ1-1, with 7 bases fitting TRBD1. This CDR3 region has 11 residues. CDR1 is SEHNR, CDR2 FQNEAQ, per germline (reference sequence). The CDR3 reads CATNRGTEAFF. CDR3 in DNA: TGTGCGACTAACAGGGGAACTGAAGCTTTCTTT.

The J gene is TRBJ1-2, the V gene TRBV5-4; 10 bases map to TRBD1. Germline CDR1 SGHNT, CDR2 YYREEE (reference sequence). The CDR3 is 14 residues long. V was pared by 5 bases and J by 8 bases, with 9 bases of the junction left unmatched. The CDR3 region is CASSVGTGERGYTF. CDR3 bases: TGTGCCAGCAGTGTAGGGACAGGGGAGAGAGGCTACACCTTC.

The chain has TRBV7-2 and TRBJ2-1; 10 nucleotides align to TRBD2. The germline V gene has CDR1 SGHTA and CDR2 FQGNSA. This CDR3 has 17 residues. J gave up 2 bases and V 4 bases, and 8 bases lay outside the gene matches. The CDR3: CASSSKLAGKPYNEQFF. The CDR3 nucleotides are TGTGCCAGCAGCTCCAAACTAGCGGGGAAACCCTACAATGAGCAGTTCTTC.

This clone was picked up a small number of times. J is TRBJ1-2 and V is TRBV4-1; D is ambiguous. The germline gives CDR1 MGHRA, CDR2 YSYEKL. V lost 0 bases to trimming and J lost 7 bases, with 15 bases between them. The length of the CDR3 is 15 residues. CDR3 protein: CASSQEPGALGGYTF. The CDR3 DNA is TGCGCCAGCAGCCAAGAACCGGGTGCGCTGGGTGGCTACACCTTC.

J is TRBJ1-2 and V is TRBV9; D is possibly TRBD1 (6 bases). The CDR3 has 12 amino acids. Germline CDR1 and CDR2: SGDLS and YYNGEE. V lost 0 bases and J 7 bases, leaving 7 bases between the germline ends. This CDR3 is CASSVEDSGYTF. CDR3 DNA sequence: TGTGCCAGCAGCGTAGAGGACAGTGGCTACACCTTC.

The V gene is TRBV12-3 or TRBV12-4, the J gene TRBJ2-1; D is uncertain. Trimming took off 3 bases at V and 8 bases at J, with 5 bases between the two ends. The CDR3 spans 11 residues. The CDR3 sequence: CASSFSYEQFF. CDR3 DNA sequence: TGTGCCAGCAGTTTTTCATATGAGCAGTTCTTC.

As regards this clone: At one boundary the junction diverges from the germline segment, which might be a read error. This chain links TRBV12-3 or TRBV12-4 with TRBJ1-1, with D hard to call. This CDR3 region has 12 residues. CDR3 coding DNA: TGTGCCAGCAGTAAGCCGGGTCCCCTGCCGCTCTTT. This translates into CASSKPGPLPLF.